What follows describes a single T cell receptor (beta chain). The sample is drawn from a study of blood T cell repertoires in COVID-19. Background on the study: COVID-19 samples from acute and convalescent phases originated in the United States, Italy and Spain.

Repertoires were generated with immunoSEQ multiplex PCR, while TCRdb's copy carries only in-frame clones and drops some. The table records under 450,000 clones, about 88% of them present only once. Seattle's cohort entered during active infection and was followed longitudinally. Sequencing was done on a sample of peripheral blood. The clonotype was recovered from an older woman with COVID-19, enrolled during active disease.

CDR3 sequence: CASSQVLGQAYEQYF. Here the CDR3 DNA reads TGTGCCAGCAGCCAGGTATTAGGACAGGCCTACGAGCAGTACTTC. The chain uses TRBV4-2 and TRBJ2-7; 7 bases map to TRBD1. This CDR3 contains 15 residues. Germline V gives CDR1 LGHNA, CDR2 YNFKEQ. After removal of 3 bases from V and 2 bases from J, the junction contained 7 bases not matched to a gene.